This T cell receptor beta chain is drawn from a study of blood T cell repertoires in COVID-19. In the study overall: T cells, B-cell-depleted T cells, or PBMCs provided the cDNA or gDNA that served as material.

Per the original data handling: Researchers report that nucleated cell counts were estimated from reference gene primer amplification. The data were produced by immunoSEQ multiplex PCR, yet TCRdb's version contains in-frame clones alone and is incomplete. Clone size and V and J calls were adopted from that table, with D and trimming inferred from the DNA. This sample has a few hundred thousand clones, with approximately 86% found just once. Germline V CDR1 and CDR2: SGHKS, YYEKEE (reference sequence). This CDR3 spans 18 amino acids. V shed 3 bases and J 0 bases; nucleotides not matched to a gene: 11. Those enrolled in Seattle joined during active infection and were followed longitudinally afterward. This clone came up once.

V usage is TRBV5-5 and J usage is TRBJ2-1; 8 positions match TRBD2. The clonotype comes from a woman aged 55-75 years with COVID-19, enrolled during active disease. Sequencing input: peripheral blood. Here the CDR3 reads CASSWRATGGSSYNEQFF. The CDR3 nucleotides are TGTGCCAGCAGCTGGAGGGCGACGGGAGGGAGCTCCTACAATGAGCAGTTCTTC.